These 26 T cell receptor beta chains originate from one sample sequenced in a study of blood T cell repertoires in COVID-19. Profiling relied on immunoSEQ multiplex PCR, and the TCRdb table lists in-frame clones only, not all of them. The data hold hundreds of thousands of clones, with more than 80% observed a single time. Sequencing was performed on PBMCs or T cells enriched from blood (not recorded which). The receptors were sampled from a man aged 25 to 40 who had recovered from COVID-19.

CDR3 protein: CASRTSGRNEQFF. Here the CDR3 DNA reads TGCGCCAGCAGAACTAGCGGGAGGAATGAGCAGTTCTTC. The rearrangement links TRBV10-2 to TRBJ2-1, with 12 bases identical to TRBD2. The CDR3 is 13 residues long. Germline assignment: CDR1 WSHSY and CDR2 SAAADI. Trimming removed 6 bases from V and 7 bases from J; junction bases left unmatched: 1.

V gene TRBV2 combines with J gene TRBJ2-5, with a weak D call TRBD2 (6 bases). The CDR3 runs 14 residues. V was clipped by 4 bases and J by 2 bases, with 11 bases between them. Germline lookup yields CDR1 SNHLY and CDR2 FYNNEI. For the CDR3, the DNA is TGTGCCAGCAGTGTGGAGGCGGGGCAAGAGACCCAGTACTTC. It specifies CASSVEAGQETQYF.

This clone appeared a single time. The rearrangement joins TRBV30 to TRBJ2-1, with a possible D match to TRBD1 (5 bases). CDR3 length: 15 amino acids. Deletions cut 1 base from V and 5 bases from J, with 15 bases between. The germline CDR1 and CDR2 sequences are GTSNPN and SVGIG (reference sequence). CDR3 bases: TGTGCCTGGAGTGCCGTCAAGGCAGGGCACAATGAGCAGTTCTTC. It is translated as CAWSAVKAGHNEQFF.

The chain joins TRBV14 to TRBJ2-1; D remains ambiguous. CDR3 length: 13 residues. Germline CDR1 and CDR2: SGHDN and FVKESK. Trimming left V 1 base short and J 7 bases short, with 8 bases between. The CDR3 protein is CASSQVLQNEQFF. Written as DNA, the CDR3 is TGTGCCAGCAGCCAAGTGTTACAGAATGAGCAGTTCTTC.

J is TRBJ2-6 and V is TRBV18, with TRBD1 identical over 8 bases. CDR1 and CDR2 (germline): KGHSH, LQKENI. The V and J ends lost 0 bases and 0 bases, in that order; junction bases with no gene match: 7. This CDR3 region has 19 residues. CDR3 region: CASSPPSDRAFSGANVLTF. CDR3 DNA sequence: TGTGCCAGCTCACCACCATCGGACAGGGCGTTCTCTGGGGCCAACGTCCTGACTTTC. Looking up the rest from reference TRBV18 and TRBJ2-6 gives the full variable domain: NAGVMQNPRHLVRRRGQEARLRCSPMKGHSHVYWYRQLPEEGLKFMVYLQKENIIDESGMPKERFSAEFPKEGPSILRIQQVVRGDSAAYFCASSPPSDRAFSGANVLTFGAGSRLTVL.

V usage is TRBV12-5 and J usage is TRBJ2-3; D may be TRBD1 (5 bases). V was clipped by 1 base and J by 2 bases, with 13 bases between them. Germline V gene sequence: CDR1 LGHNT, CDR2 FRNRAP. This CDR3 spans 16 amino acids. The CDR3 is CASGLGTTRHTDTQYF. CDR3 sequence (DNA): TGTGCTAGTGGTTTGGGGACAACTCGACACACAGATACGCAGTATTTT. Full variable domain (remainder filled in from reference TRBV12-5 and TRBJ2-3): DARVTQTPRHKVTEMGQEVTMRCQPILGHNTVFWYRQTMMQGLELLAYFRNRAPLDDSGMPKDRFSAEMPDATLATLKIQPSEPRDSAVYFCASGLGTTRHTDTQYFGPGTRLTVL.

The chain is built from TRBV7-8 and TRBJ1-6; 7 nucleotides line up with TRBD1. CDR1 SGHVS and CDR2 FQNEAQ come from the germline V gene. The CDR3 has 16 residues. V lost 1 base, J lost 8 bases, and 8 bases stayed unmatched. The CDR3 sequence: CASSLGGGVGDSPLHF. In DNA form, the CDR3 reads TGTGCCAGCAGCTTAGGAGGGGGCGTAGGGGATTCACCCCTCCACTTT.

The chain couples TRBV14 to TRBJ2-1, with D maybe TRBD2 (6 bases). This CDR3 comprises 16 residues. The germline CDR1 and CDR2 sequences are SGHDN and FVKESK. V lost 3 bases and J lost 3, with 15 bases in between. The chain's CDR3 is CASSHLSGRIYNEQFF. CDR3 bases: TGTGCCAGCAGCCATCTTAGCGGCAGAATCTACAATGAGCAGTTCTTC.

The V call is TRBV19, the J call TRBJ2-7; 10 bases align to TRBD2. Germline V gene lookup returns CDR1 LNHDA and CDR2 SQIVND (reference sequence). The V segment lost 4 bases and the J segment 7 bases; nucleotides outside the gene matches: 7. The CDR3 covers 14 residues. The CDR3 region is CASSRAGGAGEQYF. The DNA of the CDR3 is TGTGCCAGTAGTAGAGCGGGGGGGGCCGGGGAGCAGTACTTC.

This clone was found a few times. This chain joins TRBV30 and TRBJ1-2; 7 nucleotides line up with TRBD1. Germline assignment: CDR1 GTSNPN and CDR2 SVGIG (reference sequence). This CDR3 is built from 11 residues. The trim removed 1 base at V and 11 bases at J, leaving 4 bases unmatched. The chain's CDR3 is CAWSAGQAYTF. The DNA of the CDR3 is TGTGCCTGGAGTGCTGGACAGGCTTACACCTTC.

The rearrangement joins TRBV7-3 to TRBJ2-7; no clear D gene. CDR3 length: 15 residues. Germline V lookup: CDR1 SGHTA, CDR2 FQGTGA. With 5 bases removed from V and 1 base from J, the gap between germline ends came to 15 bases. The CDR3 DNA is TGTGCCAGCAGCCCTAGTTTAACGTCTTCCTACGAGCAGTACTTC. It encodes CASSPSLTSSYEQYF.

The V gene is TRBV3-1 (or the pseudogene TRBV3-2), the J gene TRBJ1-1; TRBD1 matches 8 bases. CDR3 size: 14 residues. V was clipped by 7 bases and J by 6 bases; unmatched bases: 10. CDR1 is LGHDT and CDR2 is YNNKEL in the germline V gene (reference sequence). The CDR3: CASKTGGSFAEAFF. The DNA for the CDR3 is TGTGCCAGCAAAACAGGGGGGAGCTTCGCTGAAGCTTTCTTT.

V is TRBV14 and J is TRBJ1-1; D is undetermined. Germline loops: CDR1 SGHDN, CDR2 FVKESK. Trimming removed 4 bases from V and 6 bases from J, with 12 bases in between. The length of the CDR3 is 13 residues. The CDR3 spells CASSPKFEAEAFF. The CDR3 DNA is TGTGCCAGCAGCCCAAAATTCGAGGCTGAAGCTTTCTTT.

The gene calls are TRBV19 and TRBJ1-1, with D hard to call. The CDR3 is 14 amino acids. Germline CDR1 is LNHDA and CDR2 is SQIVND (reference sequence). V shed 1 base and J shed 3 bases, with 9 bases lying between them. CDR3 sequence (DNA): TGTGCCAGTAGTATAGTTGCCGGAGACACTGAAGCTTTCTTT. Translated: CASSIVAGDTEAFF.

This clone was observed once. The chain joins TRBV3-1 (or the pseudogene TRBV3-2) to TRBJ2-7; D might be TRBD2 (5 bases). The CDR3 spans 16 residues. Trimming left V 1 base short and J 0 bases short, with 13 bases between. Germline V lookup: CDR1 LGHDT, CDR2 YNNKEL (reference sequence). The CDR3 bases are TGTGCCAGCAGCCAAGGAGGGAAGGTAAGCTCCTACGAGCAGTACTTC. Its translation is CASSQGGKVSSYEQYF.

As DNA, the CDR3 is TGTGCCAGTAGTATTCCGGCGGTTGAAAAACTGTTTTTT. Translated, it gives CASSIPAVEKLFF. The rearrangement uses TRBV19 and TRBJ1-4; D remains unclear. Trimming shortened V by 3 bases and J by 7 bases, and 9 bases separated the two germline ends. The CDR3 covers 13 residues. CDR1 is LNHDA and CDR2 is SQIVND in the germline V gene (reference sequence). Looking up the rest from reference TRBV19 and TRBJ1-4 gives the full variable domain: DGGITQSPKYLFRKEGQNVTLSCEQNLNHDAMYWYRQDPGQGLRLIYYSQIVNDFQKGDIAEGYSVSREKKESFPLTVTSAQKNPTAFYLCASSIPAVEKLFFGSGTQLSVL.

This sequence joins TRBV3-1 (or the pseudogene TRBV3-2) and TRBJ1-4, with 7 bases fitting TRBD1. The CDR3 runs 15 residues. Germline CDR1 LGHDT, CDR2 YNNKEL (reference sequence). The V and J ends lost 1 base and 7 bases, in that order; junction bases with no gene match: 6. This CDR3 reads CASSQVRGRSEKLFF. Here the CDR3 DNA reads TGTGCCAGCAGCCAAGTGAGGGGGCGCTCTGAAAAACTGTTTTTT.

This chain uses TRBV7-8 with TRBJ1-4; D might be TRBD1 (5 bases). The CDR3 runs to 16 residues. CDR1 is SGHVS and CDR2 is FQNEAQ in the germline V gene. Trimming shortened V by 5 bases and J by 2 bases, and 15 bases separated the two germline ends. The CDR3 is CASSKGFRVTNEKLFF. CDR3 coding DNA: TGTGCCAGCAGCAAAGGGTTCAGGGTCACTAATGAAAAACTGTTTTTT.

This clone was recorded once. This chain links TRBV11-2 with TRBJ2-1; 8 positions agree with TRBD1. Germline V CDR1 and CDR2: SGHAT, FQNNGV. V was pared by 6 bases and J by 6 bases, with 10 bases of the junction left unmatched. The CDR3 contains 15 residues. CDR3 nucleotide sequence: TGTGCCAGCAGTCTAGGCGGGACAGGTTCCAATGAGCAGTTCTTC. Translated: CASSLGGTGSNEQFF.

The chain recombines TRBV29-1 with TRBJ2-7, with TRBD1 identical over 11 bases. J lost 3 bases, V lost 0 bases, and 4 bases had no gene match. Germline loops: CDR1 SQVTM, CDR2 ANQGSEA. CDR3 length: 15 residues. Written as DNA, the CDR3 is TGCAGCGTTGAAGATGGGGACAGGGGGTACTACGAGCAGTACTTC. Its translation: CSVEDGDRGYYEQYF.

CDR3 coding DNA: TGCGCCAGCAGCTTGGCTGCTAGCGGTTCTTACTACGAGCAGTACTTC. Its protein product is CASSLAASGSYYEQYF. The V gene is TRBV5-1, the J gene TRBJ2-7, with 7 nucleotides matching TRBD2. The germline V gene encodes CDR1 SGHRS and CDR2 YFSETQ. CDR3 size: 16 residues. V dropped 0 bases and J dropped 3; count of bases not matched to a gene: 9.

This clone was picked up one time. The chain couples TRBV19 to TRBJ2-5, with TRBD2 matching over 13 bases. In germline, CDR1 is LNHDA, CDR2 SQIVND (reference sequence). Trimming cost V 5 bases and J 4 bases; bases outside gene matches: 7. The CDR3 loop spans 16 amino acids. Here the CDR3 DNA reads TGTGCCAGTAGTCCCCGGACTAGCGGGAGTTTAGAGACCCAGTACTTC. This encodes CASSPRTSGSLETQYF.

V gene TRBV28 combines with J gene TRBJ2-4; 8 nucleotides match TRBD1. Germline assignment: CDR1 MDHEN and CDR2 SYDVKM. After removal of 7 bases from V and 7 bases from J, the junction contained 6 bases not matched to a gene. This CDR3 has 13 amino acids. CDR3 region: CASKKTGVNIQYF. In DNA form, the CDR3 reads TGTGCCAGCAAAAAGACAGGGGTCAACATTCAGTACTTC.

The DNA of the CDR3 is TGCGCCAGCAGTCGGGGGGATTTGGGCACAGATACGCAGTATTTT. It is translated as CASSRGDLGTDTQYF. The chain links TRBV10-2 to TRBJ2-3; the match to TRBD2 covers 7 bases. The germline V gene encodes CDR1 WSHSY and CDR2 SAAADI. After removal of 5 bases from V and 1 base from J, the junction contained 6 bases not matched to a gene. This CDR3 comprises 15 residues.

This rearrangement joins TRBV19 to TRBJ2-1; 8 bases align to TRBD1. The J segment lost 3 bases and the V segment lost 1 base, leaving 2 bases of the junction unmatched. This CDR3 has 15 amino acids. The germline gives CDR1 LNHDA, CDR2 SQIVND (reference sequence). CDR3 sequence reads: CASSIAGQGYNEQFF. CDR3 DNA: TGTGCCAGTAGTATAGCCGGACAGGGCTACAATGAGCAGTTCTTC.

To note about this clone: Other DNA sequences within the sample encode an identical CDR3. J is TRBJ2-1 and V is TRBV6-1, with TRBD1 matching 9 bases. With V trimmed by 3 bases and J by 9 bases, 0 bases remained unmatched. The CDR3 consists of 12 residues. Germline V gives CDR1 MNHNS, CDR2 SASEGT. The chain's CDR3 is CASSETGGEQFF. CDR3 DNA sequence: TGTGCCAGCAGTGAGACAGGGGGTGAGCAGTTCTTC.